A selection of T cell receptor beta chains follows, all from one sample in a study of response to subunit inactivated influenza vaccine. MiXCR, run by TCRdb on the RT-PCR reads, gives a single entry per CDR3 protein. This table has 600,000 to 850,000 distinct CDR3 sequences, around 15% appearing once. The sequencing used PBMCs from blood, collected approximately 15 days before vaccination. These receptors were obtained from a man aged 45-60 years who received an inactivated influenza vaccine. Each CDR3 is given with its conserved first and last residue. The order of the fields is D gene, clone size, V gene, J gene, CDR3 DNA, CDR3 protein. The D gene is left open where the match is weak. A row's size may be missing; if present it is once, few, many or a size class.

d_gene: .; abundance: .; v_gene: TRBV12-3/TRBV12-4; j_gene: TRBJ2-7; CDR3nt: TGTGCCAGCAGTTGGTACAGGGTGCACGAGCAGTACTTC; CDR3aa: CASSWYRVHEQYF
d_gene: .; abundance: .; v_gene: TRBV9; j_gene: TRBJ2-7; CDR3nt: TGTGCCAGCAGCGCATCCGGGGACCCGACCTCCTACGAGCAGTACTTC; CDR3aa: CASSASGDPTSYEQYF
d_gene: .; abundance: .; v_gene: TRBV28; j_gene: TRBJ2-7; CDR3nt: TGTGCCAGCACCTCTTTCGGGACCAAAGACGAGCAGTACTTC; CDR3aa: CASTSFGTKDEQYF
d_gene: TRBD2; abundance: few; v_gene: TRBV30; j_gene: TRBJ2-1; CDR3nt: TGTGCCCACTCGAGAGGGACTAGCGGCTATAATGAGCAGTTCTTC; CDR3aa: CAHSRGTSGYNEQFF
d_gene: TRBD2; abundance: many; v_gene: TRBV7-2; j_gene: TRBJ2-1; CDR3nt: TGTGCCAGCAGCTCCCTCCTACAGCGGGGTGAGCAGTTCTTC; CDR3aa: CASSSLLQRGEQFF
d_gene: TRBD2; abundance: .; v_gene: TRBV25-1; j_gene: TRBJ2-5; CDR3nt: TGTGCCAGCAGTGAATACGGGCTAGCGGGAGATGGAGAGACCCAGTACTTC; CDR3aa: CASSEYGLAGDGETQYF
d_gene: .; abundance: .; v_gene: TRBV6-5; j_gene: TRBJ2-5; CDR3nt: TGTGCCAGCAGTTATGGGACCTTAGAGACCCAGTACTTC; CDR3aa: CASSYGTLETQYF
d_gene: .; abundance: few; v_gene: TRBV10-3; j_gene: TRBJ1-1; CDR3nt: TGTGCCATCAGTGAGAATCCGGGGGCGAGCACTGAAGCTTTCTTT; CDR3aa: CAISENPGASTEAFF
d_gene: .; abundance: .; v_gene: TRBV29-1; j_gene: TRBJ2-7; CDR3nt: TGCAGCGTTAATCAAGACGGCACCTACGAGCAGTACTTC; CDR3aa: CSVNQDGTYEQYF
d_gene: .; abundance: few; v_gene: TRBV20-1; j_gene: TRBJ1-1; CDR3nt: TGCAGTGGAGGACAGACTGAAGCTTTCTTT; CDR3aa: CSGGQTEAFF
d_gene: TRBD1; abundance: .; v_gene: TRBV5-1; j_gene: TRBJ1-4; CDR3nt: TGCGCCAGCAGCTTGGGGACACAGGGGTCCAATGAAAAACTGTTTTTT; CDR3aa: CASSLGTQGSNEKLFF
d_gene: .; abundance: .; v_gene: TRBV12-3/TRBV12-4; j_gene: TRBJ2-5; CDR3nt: TGTGCCAGCAGTTTATACCGGGGCCGGGAGACCCAGTACTTC; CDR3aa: CASSLYRGRETQYF
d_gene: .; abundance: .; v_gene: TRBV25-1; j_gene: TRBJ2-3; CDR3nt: TGTGCCAGCAGTCCTCCCGGGACTGGGACAGATACGCAGTATTTT; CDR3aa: CASSPPGTGTDTQYF
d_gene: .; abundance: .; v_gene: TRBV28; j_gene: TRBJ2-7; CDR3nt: TGTGCCAGCAGTTTCCCCTCCCCCGAGCAGTACTTC; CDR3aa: CASSFPSPEQYF
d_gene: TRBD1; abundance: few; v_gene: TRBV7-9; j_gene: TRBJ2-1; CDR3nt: TGTGCCAGCAGCTTGGGACAGGGGGCTTTTGAGCAGTTCTTC; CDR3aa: CASSLGQGAFEQFF
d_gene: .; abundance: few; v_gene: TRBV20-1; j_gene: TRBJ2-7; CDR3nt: TGCAGTGCCCCGCGGCAGGGGGGAATCAAGTCCCACGAGCAGTACTTC; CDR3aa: CSAPRQGGIKSHEQYF
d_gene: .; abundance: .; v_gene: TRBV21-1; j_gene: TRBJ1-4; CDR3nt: TGTGCCAGCAGCAAAGGCGTCGTTAATGAAAAACTGTTTTTT; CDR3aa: CASSKGVVNEKLFF
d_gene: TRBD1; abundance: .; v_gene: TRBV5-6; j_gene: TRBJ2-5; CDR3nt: TGTGCCAGCAGCTCGGGGACAGGGGGTCGTACCCAGTACTTC; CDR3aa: CASSSGTGGRTQYF
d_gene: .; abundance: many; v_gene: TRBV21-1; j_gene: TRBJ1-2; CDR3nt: TGTGCCAGCAGCAAATCCGGCCCAGCCCTGGACAGGGATTATGGCTACACCTTC; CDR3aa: CASSKSGPALDRDYGYTF
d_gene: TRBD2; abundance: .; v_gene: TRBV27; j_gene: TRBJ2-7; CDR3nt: TGTGCCAGCGGGCCTAGCGGGAGGGCCTACGAGCAGTACTTC; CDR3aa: CASGPSGRAYEQYF
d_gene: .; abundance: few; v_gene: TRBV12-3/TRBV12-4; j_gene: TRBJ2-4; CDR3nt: TGTGCCAGCCTCTCCTCGGTCAGTCACATTCAGTACTTC; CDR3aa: CASLSSVSHIQYF
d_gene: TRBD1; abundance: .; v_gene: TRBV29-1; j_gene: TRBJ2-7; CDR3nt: TGCAGCGTTGGCGAATTGGGACAGGGGCCCTACGAGCAGTACTTC; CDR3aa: CSVGELGQGPYEQYF
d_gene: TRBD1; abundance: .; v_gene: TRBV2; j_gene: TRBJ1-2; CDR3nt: TGTGCCAGCAGTCGGACAGGGAGAGGCTATGGCTACACCTTC; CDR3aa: CASSRTGRGYGYTF
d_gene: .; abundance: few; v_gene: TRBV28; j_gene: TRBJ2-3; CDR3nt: TGTGCCAGCAGTTTATACCCCCGGGGGGATACGCAGTATTTT; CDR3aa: CASSLYPRGDTQYF
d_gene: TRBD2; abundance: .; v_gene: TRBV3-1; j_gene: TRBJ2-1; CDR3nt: TGTGCCAGCAGCCAAGATCTCTGGGCCGGGAGGAACAATGAGCAGTTCTTC; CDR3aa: CASSQDLWAGRNNEQFF
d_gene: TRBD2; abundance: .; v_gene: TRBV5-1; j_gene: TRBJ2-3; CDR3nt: TGCGCCAGCAGCTTGGCGACTAGCGGGAGGGGATCGGCAGATACGCAGTATTTT; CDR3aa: CASSLATSGRGSADTQYF
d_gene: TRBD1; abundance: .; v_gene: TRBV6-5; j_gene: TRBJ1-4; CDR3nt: TGTGCCAGCAGTTCACAGGGGGCCTCAACTAATGAAAAACTGTTTTTT; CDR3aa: CASSSQGASTNEKLFF
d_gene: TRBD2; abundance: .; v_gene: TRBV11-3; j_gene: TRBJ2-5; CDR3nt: TGTGCCAGCAGCTTGGGGGGACTAGCGGATGCCCAAGAGACCCAGTACTTC; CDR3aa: CASSLGGLADAQETQYF
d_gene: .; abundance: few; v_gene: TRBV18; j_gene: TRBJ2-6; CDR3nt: TGTGCCAGCTCACCACCGACGGGCGGTGGGGGGGCCAACGTCCTGACTTTC; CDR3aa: CASSPPTGGGGANVLTF
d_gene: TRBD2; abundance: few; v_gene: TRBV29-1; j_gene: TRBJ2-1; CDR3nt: TGCAGCGTTGAGCCCACCGGGGGGAATGAGCAGTTCTTC; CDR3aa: CSVEPTGGNEQFF
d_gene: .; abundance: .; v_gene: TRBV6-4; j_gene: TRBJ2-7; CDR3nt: TGTGCCAGCAGCATGGGGAAGAGCTCCTACGAGCAGTACTTC; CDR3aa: CASSMGKSSYEQYF
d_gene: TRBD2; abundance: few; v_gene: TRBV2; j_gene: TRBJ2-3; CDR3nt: TGTGCCACCCCTCCGGCGGGGGGTCGGAAAGATACGCAGTATTTT; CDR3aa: CATPPAGGRKDTQYF
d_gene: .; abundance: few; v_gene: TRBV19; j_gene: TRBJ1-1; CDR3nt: TGTGCCAGTGCGATGCGTCAGGGTGGTGAAGCTTTCTTT; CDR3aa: CASAMRQGGEAFF
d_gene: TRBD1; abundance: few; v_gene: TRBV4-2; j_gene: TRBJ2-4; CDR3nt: TGTGCCAGCAGCCATAAGACAGGGCCGAACATTCAGTACTTC; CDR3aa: CASSHKTGPNIQYF
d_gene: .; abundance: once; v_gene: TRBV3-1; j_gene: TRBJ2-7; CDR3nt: TGTGCCAGCAGCCGCAGGGACCCTGCCTACGAGCAGTACTTC; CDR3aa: CASSRRDPAYEQYF
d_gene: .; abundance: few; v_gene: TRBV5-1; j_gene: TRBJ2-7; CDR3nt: TGCGCCAGCAGCAAGGACCAGGGGTCCGAGCAGTACTTC; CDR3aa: CASSKDQGSEQYF
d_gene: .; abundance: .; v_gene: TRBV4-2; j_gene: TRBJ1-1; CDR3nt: TGTGCCAGCAGCCAAGCGTTTGGGGGAGTGGCTGAAGCTTTCTTT; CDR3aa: CASSQAFGGVAEAFF
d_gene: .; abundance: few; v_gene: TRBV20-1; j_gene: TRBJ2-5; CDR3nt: TGCAGTGCTAGAGCCGGGCGGGGTGCACAAGAGACCCAGTACTTC; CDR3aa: CSARAGRGAQETQYF
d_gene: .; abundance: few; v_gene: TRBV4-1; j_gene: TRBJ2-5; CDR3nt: TGCGCCAGCAGCCAAGAGCAGGGAGATCGGGAGACCCAGTACTTC; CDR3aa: CASSQEQGDRETQYF
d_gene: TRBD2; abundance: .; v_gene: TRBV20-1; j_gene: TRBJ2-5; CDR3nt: TGCAGTGCTAGTGAAAGCGGGGGGCAGGTGACCCAGTACTTC; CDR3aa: CSASESGGQVTQYF
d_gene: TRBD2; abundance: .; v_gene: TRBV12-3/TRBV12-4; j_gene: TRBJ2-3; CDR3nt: TGTGCCACCCAACTAGCGGGAGGAGACACGCAGTATTTT; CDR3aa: CATQLAGGDTQYF
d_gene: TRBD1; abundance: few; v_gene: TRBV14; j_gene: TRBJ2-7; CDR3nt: TGTGCCAGCAGCCAAGATCCGGGCAGGGGGCGAGCCTACGAGCAGTACTTC; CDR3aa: CASSQDPGRGRAYEQYF